This TCR beta chain was sequenced in a study of technical replicates of blood from several donors. Assay: immunoSEQ multiplex PCR; the TCRdb copy retains only in-frame clones and omits some. The sample holds over 75,000 clones, approximately 97% seen once. The germline CDR1 and CDR2 sequences are LNHNV and YYDKDF (reference sequence). V was shortened by 1 base and J by 6 bases, with 10 bases between the two germline ends. The length of the CDR3 is 14 residues. The source of this sequence is a human donor in good health. Sequencing was performed on T cells isolated from PBMCs. V is TRBV15 and J is TRBJ1-5; D is perhaps TRBD1 (5 bases). The CDR3 loop is CATSRGGEGQPQHF. CDR3 in DNA: TGTGCCACCAGCAGAGGGGGGGAGGGTCAGCCCCAGCATTTT. Full variable domain (outside the CDR3, taken from reference TRBV15 and TRBJ1-5): DAMVIQNPRYQVTQFGKPVTLSCSQTLNHNVMYWYQQKSSQAPKLLFHYYDKDFNNEADTPDNFQSRRPNTSFCFLDIRSPGLGDTAMYLCATSRGGEGQPQHFGDGTRLSIL.